These 17 T cell receptor beta chains share one sample of origin, sequenced in a study of regulatory T cells in long-lasting Graves disease. This sample's time point: newly diagnosed GD, antithyroid drugs for less than 3 months. Making the TCR library involved RNA that had been extracted from PBMCs. Construction of the TCR beta libraries employed iRepertoire HTBI primers in conjunction with Arm-PCR of CDR3 regions. TCRdb reprocessed the multiplex PCR reads via MiXCR and lists one record per CDR3 protein. The sample yields 450,000 to 500,000 distinct CDR3 sequences, 15% to 20% seen once. The data were also submitted as part of a second study, on T cells in Graves' hyperthyroidism and ophthalmopathy.

Specimen: peripheral blood mononuclear cells (PBMCs), collected at new diagnosis, from a patient treated with antithyroid drugs. The receptors derive from a man aged 40-49 years with Graves disease.

This clonotype was seen ten or more times. The rearrangement uses TRBV11-1 and TRBJ2-7; TRBD2 is a possible D gene (5 bases). CDR1 is SGHAT, CDR2 FQDESV, per germline (reference sequence). The CDR3 runs 14 residues. Trimming removed 5 bases from V and 5 bases from J, with 16 bases in between. The CDR3 spells CASSHIFSRDEQYF. The CDR3 coding sequence is TGTGCCAGCAGCCACATCTTCTCGAGGGACGAGCAGTACTTC.

There are many counts of this clonotype. The chain recombines TRBV29-1 with TRBJ1-1; 8 nucleotides align to TRBD1. In germline, CDR1 is SQVTM, CDR2 ANQGSEA. The CDR3 covers 15 residues. J gave up 2 bases and V 2 bases, and 7 bases lay outside the gene matches. The CDR3 region has the DNA TGCAGCGTTGAATGGGGCAGGGGGCACAACACTGAAGCTTTCTTT. Translation: CSVEWGRGHNTEAFF.

The rearrangement uses TRBV6-1 and TRBJ1-6; TRBD1 might be the D (6 bases). The germline V gene has CDR1 MNHNS and CDR2 SASEGT. The ends were cut back, 7 bases at V and 7 bases at J, with 11 bases in the middle. The CDR3 covers 13 residues. CDR3: CASKHRENSPLHF. The CDR3 DNA sequence: TGTGCCAGCAAGCACAGGGAGAATTCACCCCTCCACTTT.

This clonotype was counted at least ten times. The chain is built from TRBV29-1 and TRBJ2-1; 11 bases line up with TRBD2. CDR3 length equals 16 residues. The germline V gene encodes CDR1 SQVTM and CDR2 ANQGSEA. The V segment lost 7 bases and the J segment 1 base; nucleotides outside the gene matches: 9. DNA of the CDR3: TGCAGCGCTATAGCGGGAGGGCCAAGGTCCTACAATGAGCAGTTCTTC. Its translation: CSAIAGGPRSYNEQFF.

This clonotype has just a few counts. The V call is TRBV6-5, the J call TRBJ2-1, with TRBD1 matching over 10 bases. The trim removed 2 bases at V and 5 bases at J, leaving 3 bases unmatched. This CDR3 is built from 15 residues. Germline CDR1 is MNHEY and CDR2 is SVGAGI. In DNA, the CDR3 is TGTGCCAGCAGTTACGGGGACAGGGGAGACAATGAGCAGTTCTTC. Encoded protein: CASSYGDRGDNEQFF.

This clonotype was seen repeatedly, ten times or more. The rearrangement uses TRBV2 and TRBJ2-6; TRBD2 might be the D (5 bases). Trimming took 3 bases from V and 4 from J, leaving 10 bases between them. Germline assignment: CDR1 SNHLY and CDR2 FYNNEI. This CDR3 is 15 amino acids long. This CDR3 is CASSELGAGANVLTF. The CDR3 nucleotides are TGTGCCAGCAGTGAGCTGGGAGCGGGGGCCAACGTCCTGACTTTC.

This clonotype has just a few counts. The V and J genes are TRBV2 and TRBJ2-3, with D unresolved. The CDR3 is made up of 16 amino acids. V was trimmed by 6 bases and J by 0 bases, leaving 16 bases between them. Germline CDR1 is SNHLY and CDR2 is FYNNEI. The CDR3 DNA sequence: TGTGCCAGCAGGCTGTTTAAAGACGGAAGCACAGATACGCAGTATTTT. As protein: CASRLFKDGSTDTQYF.

The rearrangement joins TRBV11-2 to TRBJ2-2; 7 bases are shared with TRBD1. This CDR3 comprises 14 residues. V lost 5 bases and J lost 5; bases outside the gene matches: 5. The germline V gene encodes CDR1 SGHAT and CDR2 FQNNGV. CDR3 region: CASSPIRGTGELFF. CDR3 nucleotide sequence: TGTGCCAGCAGCCCCATCAGGGGGACCGGGGAGCTGTTTTTT.

On this clonotype itself: The junction and the germline gene differ at one end; a read error may be behind it. The chain links TRBV7-8 to TRBJ2-1; D possibly corresponds to TRBD1 (6 bases). The CDR3 spans 17 residues. Germline assignment: CDR1 SGHVS and CDR2 FQNEAQ. DNA for the CDR3: TGTGCCAGCAACTTAAGAGACCGGGACATCTCCTACAATGAGCAGTTCTTC. This encodes CASNLRDRDISYNEQFF.

The sample holds many counts of this clonotype. The chain recombines TRBV5-1 with TRBJ1-5; D is unclear. Germline V gene sequence: CDR1 SGHRS, CDR2 YFSETQ. V shed 0 bases and J shed 1 base, with 11 bases lying between them. This CDR3 has 16 residues. The CDR3 DNA sequence: TGCGCCAGCAGCTTGGAGGCGGCGGGGAGCAATCAGCCCCAGCATTTT. It translates to CASSLEAAGSNQPQHF.

This clonotype was recorded at least ten times. The J gene is TRBJ2-1, the V gene TRBV29-1; D remains unclear. The CDR3 sequence is 15 residues long. The germline V and J ends were trimmed by 1 base and 6 bases, with 16 bases remaining between them. The V gene's germline CDR1 is SQVTM and CDR2 ANQGSEA. The CDR3 bases are TGCAGCGTTGAAGCCATCAACCTTCGGGTCAATGAGCAGTTCTTC. Amino acid sequence: CSVEAINLRVNEQFF.

This clonotype was counted a few times. In DNA, the CDR3 is TGTGCCAGCAGCCGGGACCGGGTCCCCGGGACTGAAGCTTTCTTT. Translated, it gives CASSRDRVPGTEAFF. The V call is TRBV7-2, the J call TRBJ1-1, with D maybe TRBD1 (5 bases). Trimming removed 5 bases at V and 5 bases at J, with 18 bases between. The CDR3 is made up of 15 amino acids. CDR1 SGHTA and CDR2 FQGNSA come from the germline V gene.

This clonotype was observed many times. The chain couples TRBV20-1 to TRBJ2-5; D not resolved. This CDR3 is 15 amino acids long. CDR1 and CDR2 from the germline V gene are DFQATT and SNEGSKA (reference sequence). Trimming left V 1 base short and J 1 base short, with 13 bases between. Here the CDR3 reads CSARVGSGGQETQYF. The CDR3 DNA sequence: TGCAGTGCTAGAGTAGGGTCGGGCGGCCAAGAGACCCAGTACTTC.

This clonotype has at least ten counts. The genes are TRBV2 and TRBJ2-7, with TRBD1 as a possible D gene (6 bases). Germline lookup yields CDR1 SNHLY and CDR2 FYNNEI. V lost 8 bases to trimming and J lost 1 base, with 15 bases between them. This CDR3 has 14 amino acids. Written as DNA, the CDR3 is TGTGCCAGCCAATTTCCCGGACAGTCCTACGAGCAGTACTTC. Its protein is CASQFPGQSYEQYF.

In this sample, this clonotype turned up a few times. The chain recombines TRBV29-1 with TRBJ2-5; D perhaps matches TRBD1 (5 bases). Between the trimmed V and J ends, which lost 4 bases and 2 bases, there was a span of 29 bases. From germline, CDR1 is SQVTM and CDR2 ANQGSEA. The CDR3 is 19 residues long. The CDR3 DNA sequence: TGCAGCGTTGTGGGATGGACCGTTCGAACAGGAGCTTTGCAAGAGACCCAGTACTTC. Protein sequence: CSVVGWTVRTGALQETQYF.

This clonotype was found a few times. The chain combines TRBV14 with TRBJ1-1; unclear D gene. Between the trimmed V and J ends, which lost 4 bases and 2 bases, there was a span of 11 bases. CDR1 is SGHDN, CDR2 FVKESK, per germline. The CDR3 contains 14 residues. The CDR3 nucleotides read TGTGCCAGCAGCCGAAGGGTCGGAAACACTGAAGCTTTCTTT. It encodes CASSRRVGNTEAFF.

On this clonotype itself: With a much larger clone just one base away, this may be a read error. This is likely a read error, given that the CDR3 carries no conserved phenylalanine or tryptophan at its end. The rearrangement links TRBV20-1 to TRBJ2-5, with D hard to call. This CDR3 is 13 amino acids long. V dropped 3 bases and J dropped 3 bases, with 11 bases sitting between them. Germline loops: CDR1 DFQATT, CDR2 SNEGSKA (reference sequence). The CDR3 nucleotides read TGCAGTGCTAGTCAATCGTGGGAAGAGACCCAGTACCTC. Protein: CSASQSWEETQYL.